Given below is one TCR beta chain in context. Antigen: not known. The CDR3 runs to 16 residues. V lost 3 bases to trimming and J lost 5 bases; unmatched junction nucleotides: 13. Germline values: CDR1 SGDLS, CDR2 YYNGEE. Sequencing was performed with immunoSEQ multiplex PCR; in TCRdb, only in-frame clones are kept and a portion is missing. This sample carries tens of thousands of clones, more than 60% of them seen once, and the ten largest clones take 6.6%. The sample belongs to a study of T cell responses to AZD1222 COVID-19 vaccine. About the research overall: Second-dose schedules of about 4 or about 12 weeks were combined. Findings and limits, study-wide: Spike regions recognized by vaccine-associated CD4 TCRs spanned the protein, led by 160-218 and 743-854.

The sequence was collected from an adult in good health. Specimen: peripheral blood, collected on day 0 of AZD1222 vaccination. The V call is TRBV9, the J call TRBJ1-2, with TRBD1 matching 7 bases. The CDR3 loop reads CASSGSRVRGQYGYTF. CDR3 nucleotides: TGTGCCAGCAGCGGCTCTAGGGTGAGGGGGCAATATGGCTACACCTTC.